Only a few counts were recorded for the clone carrying this TCR beta chain. The CDR3 has 14 residues. From germline, CDR1 is SGHKS and CDR2 YYEKEE (reference sequence). V gave up 2 bases and J gave up 1 base, with 7 bases separating them. In the authors' workflow: Estimated nucleated cell counts came from reference gene primer amplification. TCRdb keeps only in-frame clones here, not all; method: immunoSEQ multiplex PCR. V and J calls and clone size are those listed in that table; D and trimming were worked out from the DNA. This table has 130,000 to 150,000 clones, around three quarters appearing once. The data belong to a study of blood T cell repertoires in COVID-19.

This clonotype originated in a man between 60 and 75 years old with acute or convalescent COVID-19. The chain is built from TRBV5-5 and TRBJ2-1; TRBD1 might be the D (6 bases). The sequencing sample was made of peripheral blood. CDR3: CASSLTGSYNEQFF. In DNA, the CDR3 is TGTGCCAGCAGCTTAACAGGGTCCTACAATGAGCAGTTCTTC.